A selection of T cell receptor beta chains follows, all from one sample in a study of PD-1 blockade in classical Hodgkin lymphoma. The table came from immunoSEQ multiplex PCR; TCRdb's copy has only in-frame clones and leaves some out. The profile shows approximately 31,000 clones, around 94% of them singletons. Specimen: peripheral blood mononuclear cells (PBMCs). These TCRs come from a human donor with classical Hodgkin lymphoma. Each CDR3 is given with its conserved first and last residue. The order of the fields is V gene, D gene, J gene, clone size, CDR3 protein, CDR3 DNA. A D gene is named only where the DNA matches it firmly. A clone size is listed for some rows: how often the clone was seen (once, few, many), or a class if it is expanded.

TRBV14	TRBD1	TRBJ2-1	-	CASSYWRQGGYNEQFF	TGTGCCAGCAGCTACTGGCGACAGGGTGGCTACAATGAGCAGTTCTTC
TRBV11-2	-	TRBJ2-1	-	CASSFLTEQFF	TGTGCCAGCAGCTTTCTAACTGAGCAGTTCTTC
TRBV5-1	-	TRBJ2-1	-	CASSPKRLGERNEQFF	TGCGCCAGCAGCCCCAAAAGACTAGGTGAACGCAATGAGCAGTTCTTC
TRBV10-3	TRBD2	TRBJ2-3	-	CAISFGRGIGDTQYF	TGTGCCATCAGTTTCGGGCGGGGGATAGGAGATACGCAGTATTTT
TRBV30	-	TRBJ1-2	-	CAMVGVSSGRRYGYTF	TGTGCGATGGTGGGGGTGTCCTCCGGTCGCCGTTATGGCTACACCTTC
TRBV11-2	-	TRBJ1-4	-	CASSLTGPAELVKLFF	TGTGCCAGCAGCTTAACTGGACCGGCCGAGTTGGTAAAACTGTTTTTT
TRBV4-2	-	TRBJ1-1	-	CASSQEPGVTHGDTEAFF	TGTGCCAGCAGCCAAGAACCTGGGGTGACTCACGGTGACACTGAAGCTTTCTTT
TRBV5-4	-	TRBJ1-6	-	CASSLDVGNSPLHF	TGTGCCAGCAGCTTAGACGTGGGGAATTCACCCCTCCACTTT
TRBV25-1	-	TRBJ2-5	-	CASSEELMQETQYF	TGTGCCAGCAGTGAAGAACTGATGCAGGAGACCCAGTACTTC
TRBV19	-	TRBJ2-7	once	CASRYSSAGEQYF	TGTGCCAGTAGGTACAGCTCCGCCGGCGAGCAGTACTTC
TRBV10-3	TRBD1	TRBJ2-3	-	CAIARDSRTDTQYF	TGTGCCATCGCCCGGGACAGTAGGACAGATACGCAGTATTTT
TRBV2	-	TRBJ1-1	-	CASSAEAFF	TGTGCCAGCAGTGCTGAAGCTTTCTTT
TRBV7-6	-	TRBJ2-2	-	CASSLAGANTGELFF	TGTGCCAGCAGCTTGGCTGGCGCGAACACCGGGGAGCTGTTTTTT
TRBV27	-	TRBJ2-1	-	CASSWPPASGLRDEQFF	TGTGCCAGCAGTTGGCCCCCGGCCAGCGGCCTTCGGGATGAGCAGTTCTTC
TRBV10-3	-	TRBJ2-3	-	CAISRGDSLLGTQYF	TGTGCCATCTCGAGGGGGGACTCGCTCCTGGGTACGCAGTATTTT
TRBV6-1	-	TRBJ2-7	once	CASSEPGAYEQYF	TGTGCCAGCAGTGAACCGGGGGCGTACGAGCAGTACTTC
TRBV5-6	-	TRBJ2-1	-	CASSLPPNKSPYDEQFF	TGTGCCAGCAGCTTACCACCAAACAAGAGCCCATATGATGAGCAGTTCTTC
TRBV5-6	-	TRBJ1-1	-	CASSSVRGYNTEAFF	TGTGCCAGCAGCTCGGTTCGAGGGTACAACACTGAAGCTTTCTTT
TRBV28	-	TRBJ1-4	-	CASSLLQGDEKLFF	TGTGCCAGCAGTTTATTACAGGGTGATGAAAAACTGTTTTTT
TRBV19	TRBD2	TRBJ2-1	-	CASTSPSGKHNEQFF	TGTGCCAGTACCTCTCCTAGCGGGAAACACAATGAGCAGTTCTTC
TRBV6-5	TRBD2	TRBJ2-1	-	CASRRGTYNEQFF	TGTGCCAGCAGGCGGGGGACTTACAATGAGCAGTTCTTC
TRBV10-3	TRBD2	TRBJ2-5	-	CAISSTGGAVGETQYF	TGTGCCATCAGTTCAACCGGGGGGGCCGTAGGAGAGACCCAGTACTTC
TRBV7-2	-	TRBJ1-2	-	CASSFVNYGYTF	TGTGCCAGCAGCTTTGTTAACTATGGCTACACCTTC
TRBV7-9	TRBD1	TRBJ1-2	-	CASSSGVGGADGYTF	TGTGCCAGCAGCTCCGGGGTAGGGGGCGCTGATGGCTACACCTTC
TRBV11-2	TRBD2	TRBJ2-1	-	CASSARLAGGFYNEQFF	TGTGCCAGCAGCGCCCGACTAGCGGGAGGTTTCTACAATGAGCAGTTCTTC
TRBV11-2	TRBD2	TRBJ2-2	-	CASSLETSGREDTGELFF	TGTGCCAGCAGCTTAGAGACTAGCGGGAGAGAAGACACCGGGGAGCTGTTTTTT
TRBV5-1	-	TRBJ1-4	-	CASSLMGSNEKLFF	TGCGCCAGCAGCTTAATGGGGTCTAATGAAAAACTGTTTTTT
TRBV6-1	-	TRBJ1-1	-	CASSPGRGRGTEAFF	TGTGCCAGCAGCCCTGGACGGGGGAGGGGTACTGAAGCTTTCTTT
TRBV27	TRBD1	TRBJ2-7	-	CASSPRTGGNEQYF	TGTGCCAGCAGTCCTCGGACAGGGGGCAACGAGCAGTACTTC
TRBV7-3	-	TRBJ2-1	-	CASSAVAGANEQFF	TGTGCCAGCAGCGCCGTGGCAGGGGCCAATGAGCAGTTCTTC
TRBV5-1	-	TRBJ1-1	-	CASSSLYRGRTEAFF	TGCGCCAGCAGCTCCTTGTATCGGGGCCGCACTGAAGCTTTCTTT
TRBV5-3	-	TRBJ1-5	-	CARSLHGPLNQPQHF	TGTGCCAGAAGCTTGCACGGCCCACTCAATCAGCCCCAGCATTTT
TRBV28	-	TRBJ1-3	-	CASSSSGAGNTIYF	TGTGCCAGCAGTTCCTCAGGGGCTGGAAACACCATATATTTT
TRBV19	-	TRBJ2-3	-	CASSIRGRERRSYTDTQYF	TGTGCCAGTAGTATTAGGGGGAGGGAGCGAAGAAGTTACACAGATACGCAGTATTTT
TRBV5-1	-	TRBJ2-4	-	CASSLGWVRGKNIQYF	TGCGCCAGCAGCTTGGGGTGGGTCCGGGGCAAAAACATTCAGTACTTC
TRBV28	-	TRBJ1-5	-	CASSSSISADTGYQPQHF	TGTGCCAGCAGTTCCTCAATCTCTGCCGATACAGGGTATCAGCCCCAGCATTTT
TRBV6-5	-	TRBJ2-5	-	CASSAVGGYQETQYF	TGTGCCAGCAGTGCTGTAGGAGGGTACCAAGAGACCCAGTACTTC
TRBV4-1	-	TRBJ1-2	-	CASSQVFDGPTF	TGCGCCAGCAGCCAAGTATTCGACGGTCCCACCTTC
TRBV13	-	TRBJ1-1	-	CASSHKTQGLMNTEAFF	TGTGCCAGCAGCCACAAAACCCAAGGACTTATGAACACTGAAGCTTTCTTT
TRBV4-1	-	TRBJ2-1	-	CASSQGVATILYEQFF	TGCGCCAGCAGCCAAGGGGTGGCGACTATTCTTTATGAGCAGTTCTTC